A selection of T cell receptor beta chains follows, all from one sample in a study of vaccination and CD4 T cells after COVID-19. TCRdb passed the PCR reads through MiXCR, listing each CDR3 protein once. The sample holds 21,000 or so distinct CDR3 sequences, about 60% seen once. Here the sequenced sample was CD4+ T cells from blood, taken before SARS-CoV-2 vaccination. The origin of the receptors is a human donor who had recovered from COVID-19. Both conserved end residues are part of each CDR3. Fields, in order: V gene, D gene, clone size, J gene, CDR3 DNA, CDR3 protein. D genes are given only for firm matches. Clone sizes are given selectively: once, few, many, or a class where the clone is expanded.

V gene: TRBV20-1; D gene: TRBD2; clone size: NA; J gene: TRBJ2-4; CDR3 DNA: TGCAGTGCTAGAGGTCCGGGAGGGTGGTCCAAAAACATTCAGTACTTC; CDR3 protein: CSARGPGGWSKNIQYF
V gene: TRBV12-3/TRBV12-4; D gene: NA; clone size: NA; J gene: TRBJ1-1; CDR3 DNA: TGTGCCAGCAGTTTAACAGTCATGAACACTGAAGCTTTCTTT; CDR3 protein: CASSLTVMNTEAFF
V gene: TRBV20-1; D gene: NA; clone size: few; J gene: TRBJ1-1; CDR3 DNA: TGCAGTGCTAGAGATGACAGGCAGGACACTGAAGCTTTCTTT; CDR3 protein: CSARDDRQDTEAFF
V gene: TRBV6-1; D gene: TRBD2; clone size: few; J gene: TRBJ2-7; CDR3 DNA: TGTGCCAGCAGTGAAGCGGGCGGAGCGGGAAGCCACGAGCAGTACTTC; CDR3 protein: CASSEAGGAGSHEQYF
V gene: TRBV5-1; D gene: NA; clone size: NA; J gene: TRBJ2-5; CDR3 DNA: TGCGCCAGCAGTAGAATCATCCAAGAGACCCAGTACTTC; CDR3 protein: CASSRIIQETQYF
V gene: TRBV6-5; D gene: TRBD1; clone size: few; J gene: TRBJ2-3; CDR3 DNA: TGTGCCAGCAGTTACTCGGACAGGGGAGATACGCAGTATTTT; CDR3 protein: CASSYSDRGDTQYF
V gene: TRBV25-1; D gene: NA; clone size: NA; J gene: TRBJ1-2; CDR3 DNA: TGTGCCAGCAGACAGGGTGGGTTGTATGGCTACACCTTC; CDR3 protein: CASRQGGLYGYTF
V gene: TRBV20-1; D gene: NA; clone size: NA; J gene: TRBJ2-1; CDR3 DNA: TGCAGCAGCTCGGCTCCGGGACTCAATGAGCAGTTCTTC; CDR3 protein: CSSSAPGLNEQFF
V gene: TRBV2; D gene: NA; clone size: few; J gene: TRBJ2-1; CDR3 DNA: TGTGCCAGCAGTGTATGGCGGCAGAACAATGAGCAGTTCTTC; CDR3 protein: CASSVWRQNNEQFF
V gene: TRBV7-2; D gene: TRBD2; clone size: NA; J gene: TRBJ2-3; CDR3 DNA: TGTGCCAGCAGCACCAGGCGGACTAGCGGGACCTACACAGATACGCAGTATTTT; CDR3 protein: CASSTRRTSGTYTDTQYF
V gene: TRBV5-4; D gene: NA; clone size: NA; J gene: TRBJ2-3; CDR3 DNA: TGTGCCAGCAGCTTCGGACGGTACACAGATACGCAGTATTTT; CDR3 protein: CASSFGRYTDTQYF
V gene: TRBV15; D gene: NA; clone size: NA; J gene: TRBJ2-5; CDR3 DNA: TGTGCCACCAGCAGCAGGGGACGCCAAGAGACCCAGTACTTC; CDR3 protein: CATSSRGRQETQYF
V gene: TRBV5-1; D gene: NA; clone size: NA; J gene: TRBJ2-1; CDR3 DNA: TGCGCCAGCAGCCCCGGGGACGGGGCCTCCTACAATGAGCAGTTCTTC; CDR3 protein: CASSPGDGASYNEQFF
V gene: TRBV29-1; D gene: NA; clone size: NA; J gene: TRBJ1-2; CDR3 DNA: TGCAGCGTTGAAGGCGGGCGTCGGTATGGCTACACCTTC; CDR3 protein: CSVEGGRRYGYTF
V gene: TRBV2; D gene: TRBD1; clone size: NA; J gene: TRBJ2-7; CDR3 DNA: TGTGCCAGTTCCGACAGGGCTTACGAGCAGTACTTC; CDR3 protein: CASSDRAYEQYF
V gene: TRBV20-1; D gene: TRBD1; clone size: NA; J gene: TRBJ1-2; CDR3 DNA: TGCAGTGCAGGAGACAGGGTAAAGTATGGCTACACCTTC; CDR3 protein: CSAGDRVKYGYTF
V gene: TRBV6-5; D gene: TRBD1; clone size: NA; J gene: TRBJ2-3; CDR3 DNA: TGTGCCAGCAGTTCACGGACAGGGAGAGATACGCAGTATTTT; CDR3 protein: CASSSRTGRDTQYF
V gene: TRBV15; D gene: NA; clone size: few; J gene: TRBJ2-3; CDR3 DNA: TGTGCCACCCGCCAGGGAGAGTCACACACAGATACGCAGTATTTT; CDR3 protein: CATRQGESHTDTQYF
V gene: TRBV6-5; D gene: NA; clone size: NA; J gene: TRBJ1-3; CDR3 DNA: TGTGCCAGCAGTTGGCAGACAGGATCTGGAAACACCATATATTTT; CDR3 protein: CASSWQTGSGNTIYF
V gene: TRBV20-1; D gene: NA; clone size: medium-sized; J gene: TRBJ2-7; CDR3 DNA: TGCAGTGCTAGAGATATTAGCCAGGGTCGAGGGGAGCAGTACTTC; CDR3 protein: CSARDISQGRGEQYF
V gene: TRBV20-1; D gene: NA; clone size: few; J gene: TRBJ1-1; CDR3 DNA: TGCAGTGCTAGAGATTCCATGAACACTGAAGCTTTCTTT; CDR3 protein: CSARDSMNTEAFF
V gene: TRBV6-1; D gene: NA; clone size: NA; J gene: TRBJ1-2; CDR3 DNA: TGTGCCAGCAGTCGCAGTCCCGGACCGACGATGATTTCCTGTACCTTC; CDR3 protein: CASSRSPGPTMISCTF
V gene: TRBV27; D gene: TRBD2; clone size: NA; J gene: TRBJ2-7; CDR3 DNA: TGTGCCAGCAGGACTGAGGCGGGAGGCTACGAGCAGTACTTC; CDR3 protein: CASRTEAGGYEQYF
V gene: TRBV6-4; D gene: TRBD2; clone size: few; J gene: TRBJ2-3; CDR3 DNA: TGTGCCAGCAGGGCTAGCGGGATACCCACAGATACGCAGTATTTT; CDR3 protein: CASRASGIPTDTQYF
V gene: TRBV7-9; D gene: NA; clone size: NA; J gene: TRBJ1-2; CDR3 DNA: TGTGCCAGCAGCCCGGAGCGGGACTATGGCTACACCTTC; CDR3 protein: CASSPERDYGYTF
V gene: TRBV28; D gene: NA; clone size: NA; J gene: TRBJ1-2; CDR3 DNA: TGTGCCAGCAGTTTTATGGGGGAGGGGAGCTATGGCTACACCTTC; CDR3 protein: CASSFMGEGSYGYTF
V gene: TRBV19; D gene: TRBD2; clone size: NA; J gene: TRBJ2-5; CDR3 DNA: TGTGCCAGTAGACCAGCGGGAGGAATAGAGACCCAGTACTTC; CDR3 protein: CASRPAGGIETQYF
V gene: TRBV14; D gene: NA; clone size: NA; J gene: TRBJ2-3; CDR3 DNA: TGTGCCAGCAGCCAAGGGGGTCCAGATACGCAGTATTTT; CDR3 protein: CASSQGGPDTQYF
V gene: TRBV7-3; D gene: NA; clone size: few; J gene: TRBJ2-2; CDR3 DNA: TGTGCCAGCAGCCCAAGAGCCTACGGGGAGCTGTTTTTT; CDR3 protein: CASSPRAYGELFF
V gene: TRBV5-4; D gene: NA; clone size: once; J gene: TRBJ2-1; CDR3 DNA: TGTGCCAGCAGCCCCCACCCGGATGAGCAGTTCTTC; CDR3 protein: CASSPHPDEQFF
V gene: TRBV6-2/TRBV6-3; D gene: TRBD2; clone size: NA; J gene: TRBJ2-5; CDR3 DNA: TGTGCCAGCAGTTACGGCGGGAGGGCCGTAGGAGAGACCCAGTACTTC; CDR3 protein: CASSYGGRAVGETQYF
V gene: TRBV27; D gene: TRBD2; clone size: NA; J gene: TRBJ2-3; CDR3 DNA: TGTGCCAGCCGTAGCGGGAGTACAGATACGCAGTATTTT; CDR3 protein: CASRSGSTDTQYF
V gene: TRBV30; D gene: NA; clone size: NA; J gene: TRBJ1-6; CDR3 DNA: TGTGCCTGGAGTATCGCCCGGACAGTCTATAATTCACCCCTCCACTTT; CDR3 protein: CAWSIARTVYNSPLHF
V gene: TRBV30; D gene: NA; clone size: once; J gene: TRBJ2-6; CDR3 DNA: TGTGCCTGGGGGGTTTCGGGCTCTGGGGCCAACGTCCTGACTTTC; CDR3 protein: CAWGVSGSGANVLTF
V gene: TRBV9; D gene: NA; clone size: NA; J gene: TRBJ2-7; CDR3 DNA: TGTGCCAGCAGCGTAGATTCAGGGTTCTCCTACGAGCAGTACTTC; CDR3 protein: CASSVDSGFSYEQYF
V gene: TRBV20-1; D gene: TRBD1; clone size: few; J gene: TRBJ1-2; CDR3 DNA: TGCAGTGCTAGACCCCCTGGACAGGGAAAACATGGCTACACCTTC; CDR3 protein: CSARPPGQGKHGYTF
V gene: TRBV7-2; D gene: NA; clone size: few; J gene: TRBJ2-2; CDR3 DNA: TGTGCCAGCAGCCTACGCCAGAACACCGGGGAGCTGTTTTTT; CDR3 protein: CASSLRQNTGELFF
V gene: TRBV19; D gene: NA; clone size: NA; J gene: TRBJ1-2; CDR3 DNA: TGTGCCAGTAGTATATCGGGGCGGCCTAACTATGGCTACACCTTC; CDR3 protein: CASSISGRPNYGYTF
V gene: TRBV28; D gene: NA; clone size: NA; J gene: TRBJ2-7; CDR3 DNA: TGTGCCAGCAGTTTCATGGACCCTCCCTCCTACGAGCAGTACTTC; CDR3 protein: CASSFMDPPSYEQYF
V gene: TRBV19; D gene: NA; clone size: NA; J gene: TRBJ1-1; CDR3 DNA: TGTGCCAGTAGTATTAGAGGGGGAGGCACTGAAGCTTTCTTT; CDR3 protein: CASSIRGGGTEAFF
V gene: TRBV6-2/TRBV6-3; D gene: TRBD2; clone size: NA; J gene: TRBJ2-3; CDR3 DNA: TGTGCCAGCAAAGGCGGGAGACTCACAGATACGCAGTATTTT; CDR3 protein: CASKGGRLTDTQYF
V gene: TRBV28; D gene: TRBD2; clone size: NA; J gene: TRBJ2-1; CDR3 DNA: TGTGCCAGCAACCCCTGGGGCGGGGGGCACAATGAGCAGTTCTTC; CDR3 protein: CASNPWGGGHNEQFF
V gene: TRBV19; D gene: NA; clone size: NA; J gene: TRBJ1-1; CDR3 DNA: TGTGCCAGTATCCGAGGCGGATTCATGGTGAACACTGAAGCTTTCTTT; CDR3 protein: CASIRGGFMVNTEAFF
V gene: TRBV20-1; D gene: NA; clone size: few; J gene: TRBJ1-2; CDR3 DNA: TGCAGTGCTTCCCGTCAACAGCTCAGAGGCTACACCTTC; CDR3 protein: CSASRQQLRGYTF
V gene: TRBV9; D gene: TRBD2; clone size: NA; J gene: TRBJ2-3; CDR3 DNA: TGTGCCAGCAGCGTAGTCGCGGGAGGGACAGATACGCAGTATTTT; CDR3 protein: CASSVVAGGTDTQYF
V gene: TRBV7-2; D gene: TRBD1; clone size: NA; J gene: TRBJ1-3; CDR3 DNA: TGTGCCAGCAGCTTAGCGACAGGGGGTTCTGGAAACACCATATATTTT; CDR3 protein: CASSLATGGSGNTIYF